This section outlines one T cell receptor (beta chain) sequence together with its context. Its antigen is currently unknown. With 6 bases removed from V and 4 bases from J, the gap between germline ends came to 10 bases. The CDR3 covers 13 residues. In germline, CDR1 is SGHTA, CDR2 FQGNSA. This sample was taken from a study of blood T cells in healthy people across ages. Regarding the study as a whole: Donor CMV status was unknown, possibly confounding expanded clonotype changes.

With a J-beta primer mix and a sample-barcoded 5' primer, a second PCR ran 7 to 11 cycles. TCRdb processed the 5' RACE reads anew with MiXCR; each CDR3 protein has one entry. The table lists about 930,000 distinct CDR3 sequences, approximately 32% of them singletons, with roughly a tenth in the top ten. These same data were also listed under a study on T cells of mothers and their children.

The rearrangement joins TRBV7-2 to TRBJ1-5; D is uncertain. Material: blood. The sequence came from a middle-aged woman in good health. The CDR3 protein is CASSSMVNQPQHF. CDR3 bases: TGTGCCAGCAGTTCGATGGTGAATCAGCCCCAGCATTTT.